The 8 T cell receptor beta chains presented below share a single source sample, sequenced in a study of blood T cell repertoires in COVID-19 (dated by TCRdb to 2019 to 2021). The library was made by the immunoSEQ multiplex PCR assay. TCRdb holds this immuneACCESS table with in-frame rearrangements only. Some clones are missing; in checked studies, unresolved V genes explain under half, and the rest has no known cause. For this sample the table gives around 200,000 clones, of which about 83% were detected only once. The ten most abundant clones make up approximately 9% of the sample. The sequencing sample was made of peripheral blood. The receptors originated from a man between 35 and 55 years old with active or convalescent COVID-19.

CDR3 nucleotide sequence: TGTGCCAGCAAGGGACAGGGGGCGCGAGAGCAGTTCTTC. Amino acids: CASKGQGAREQFF. The rearrangement uses TRBV6-5 and TRBJ2-1; 12 bases agree with TRBD1. CDR1 is MNHEY, CDR2 SVGAGI, per germline. CDR3 length: 13 residues. The trim removed 7 bases at V and 10 bases at J, leaving 5 bases unmatched.

This clone was seen a single time. The CDR3 is CASSTSAGGLGEQYF. CDR3 DNA: TGTGCCAGTAGCACCTCAGCGGGAGGGCTGGGCGAGCAGTACTTC. The chain is built from TRBV19 and TRBJ2-7; TRBD2 matches 10 bases. The CDR3 runs to 15 residues. J gave up 6 bases and V 6 bases, and 11 bases lay outside the gene matches. CDR1 is LNHDA, CDR2 SQIVND, per germline (reference sequence). Full variable domain (outside the CDR3, taken from reference TRBV19 and TRBJ2-7): DGGITQSPKYLFRKEGQNVTLSCEQNLNHDAMYWYRQDPGQGLRLIYYSQIVNDFQKGDIAEGYSVSREKKESFPLTVTSAQKNPTAFYLCASSTSAGGLGEQYFGPGTRLTVT.

The rearrangement uses TRBV5-4 and TRBJ2-7, with D unclear. V was pared by 4 bases and J by 5 bases, with 13 bases between. The CDR3 is made up of 13 amino acids. Looked up from germline, CDR1 is SGHNT and CDR2 is YYREEE (reference sequence). CDR3 DNA sequence: TGTGCCAGCAGCCGTGACATTTCCGACGAGCAGTACTTC. Its translation: CASSRDISDEQYF.

V and J are TRBV28 and TRBJ1-1, with 10 bases matching TRBD1. The V and J ends lost 8 bases and 3 bases, in that order; junction bases with no gene match: 9. The germline V gene has CDR1 MDHEN and CDR2 SYDVKM. This CDR3 is built from 15 residues. As DNA, the CDR3 is TGTGCCAGCGCCCCTGGGGGACAGGGGTACACTGAAGCTTTCTTT. Its translation: CASAPGGQGYTEAFF.

The V call is TRBV7-2, the J call TRBJ2-5; TRBD2 is a possible D gene (6 bases). Germline-derived CDR1 and CDR2 are SGHTA and FQGNSA. The CDR3 has 15 amino acids. Trimming left V 5 bases short and J 4 bases short, with 17 bases between. CDR3 region: CASSIRLAGSETQYF. For the CDR3, the DNA is TGTGCCAGCAGCATTCGACTTGCGGGGTCAGAGACCCAGTACTTC.

V is TRBV4-1 and J is TRBJ2-3; the D is unclear. Germline V lookup: CDR1 MGHRA, CDR2 YSYEKL. The CDR3 contains 16 residues. Between the trimmed V and J ends, which lost 0 bases and 8 bases, there was a span of 18 bases. CDR3 DNA sequence: TGCGCCAGCAGCCAAGATGTGGCCGCCTCAGTTGGTACGCAGTATTTT. This encodes CASSQDVAASVGTQYF.

Written as DNA, the CDR3 is TGTGCCACCAGTGATTCGGACAGGGACAATGAGCAGTTCTTC. Translation: CATSDSDRDNEQFF. The chain recombines TRBV24-1 with TRBJ2-1, with 8 bases lining up with TRBD1. Germline-derived CDR1 and CDR2 are KGHDR and SFDVKD. CDR3 length equals 14 residues. The V and J ends lost 2 bases and 5 bases, in that order; junction bases with no gene match: 1.

This clone has just one count. CDR3 DNA: TGTGCCAGCAGCTCCCAGTCGAACACTGAAGCTTTCTTT. Protein: CASSSQSNTEAFF. This chain connects TRBV11-3 to TRBJ1-1; D is undetermined. CDR1 is SGHNT and CDR2 is YENEEA in the germline V gene. The CDR3 length is 13 residues. V was trimmed by 4 bases and J by 1 base, leaving 7 bases between them.